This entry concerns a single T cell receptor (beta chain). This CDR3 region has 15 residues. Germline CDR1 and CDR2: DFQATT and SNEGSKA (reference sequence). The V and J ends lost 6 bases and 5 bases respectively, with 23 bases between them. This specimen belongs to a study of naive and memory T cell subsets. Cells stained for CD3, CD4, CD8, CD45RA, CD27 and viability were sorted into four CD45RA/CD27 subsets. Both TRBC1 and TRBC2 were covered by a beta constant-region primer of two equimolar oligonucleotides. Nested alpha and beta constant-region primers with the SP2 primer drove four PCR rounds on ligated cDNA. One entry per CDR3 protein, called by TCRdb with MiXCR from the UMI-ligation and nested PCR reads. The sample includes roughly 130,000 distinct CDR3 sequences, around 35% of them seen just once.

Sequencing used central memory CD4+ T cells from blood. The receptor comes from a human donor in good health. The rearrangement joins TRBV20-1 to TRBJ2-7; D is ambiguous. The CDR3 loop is CSARKSRAVPHEQYF. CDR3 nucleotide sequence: TGCAGTGCGAGGAAAAGTAGGGCAGTACCTCACGAGCAGTACTTC.